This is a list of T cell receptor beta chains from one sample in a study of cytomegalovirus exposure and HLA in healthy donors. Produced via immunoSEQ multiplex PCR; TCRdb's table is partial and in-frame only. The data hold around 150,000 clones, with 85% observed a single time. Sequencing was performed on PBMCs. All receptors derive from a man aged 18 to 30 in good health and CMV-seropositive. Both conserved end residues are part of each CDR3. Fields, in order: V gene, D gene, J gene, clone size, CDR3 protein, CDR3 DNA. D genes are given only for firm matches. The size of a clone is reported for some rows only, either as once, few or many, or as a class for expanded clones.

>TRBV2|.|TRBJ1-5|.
CASSEAGLNQPQHF
TGTGCCAGCAGTGAAGCCGGGTTAAATCAGCCCCAGCATTTT
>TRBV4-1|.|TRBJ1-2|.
CASSRDKANYGYTF
TGCGCCAGCAGTCGAGATAAAGCTAACTATGGCTACACCTTC
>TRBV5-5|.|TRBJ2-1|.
CASREGTYNEQFF
TGTGCCAGCAGGGAGGGAACCTACAATGAGCAGTTCTTC
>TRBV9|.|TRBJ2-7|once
CASSVATDLYYEQYF
TGTGCCAGCAGCGTAGCAACAGATCTTTACTACGAGCAGTACTTC
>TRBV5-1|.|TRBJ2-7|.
CASNGGTPQVEQYF
TGCGCCAGCAATGGGGGGACTCCGCAGGTCGAGCAGTACTTC
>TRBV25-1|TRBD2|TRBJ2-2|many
CASRSGANTGELFF
TGTGCCAGCAGAAGCGGGGCTAACACCGGGGAGCTGTTTTTT
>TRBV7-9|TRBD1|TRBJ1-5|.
CASSLGQGPQPQHF
TGTGCCAGCAGCCTTGGACAGGGCCCTCAGCCCCAGCATTTT
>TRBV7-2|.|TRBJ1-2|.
CASSLMTDDGYTF
TGTGCCAGCAGCTTAATGACAGATGATGGCTACACCTTC
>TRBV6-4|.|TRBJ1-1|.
CASSLEGNTEAFF
TGTGCCAGCAGTCTGGAGGGGAACACTGAAGCTTTCTTT
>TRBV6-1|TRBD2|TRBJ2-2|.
CASIRSGETGELFF
TGTGCCAGCATCCGGAGCGGGGAGACCGGGGAGCTGTTTTTT
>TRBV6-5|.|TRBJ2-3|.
CASRLGPRDTQYF
TGTGCCAGCAGGTTGGGGCCACGAGATACGCAGTATTTT
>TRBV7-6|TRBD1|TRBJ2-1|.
CASSPGTGGRTQFF
TGTGCCAGCAGCCCCGGGACAGGGGGCAGGACGCAGTTCTTC
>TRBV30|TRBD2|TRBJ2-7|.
CAWSRRGGLGYEQYF
TGTGCCTGGAGTCGGCGGGGGGGGCTAGGGTACGAGCAGTACTTC
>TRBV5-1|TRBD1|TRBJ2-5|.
CASRGTGSGETQYF
TGCGCCAGCAGAGGGACAGGGTCAGGGGAGACCCAGTACTTC
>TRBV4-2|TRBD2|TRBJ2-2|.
CASSQELIAGGLANTGELFF
TGTGCCAGCAGCCAAGAGTTGATAGCGGGGGGTCTCGCGAACACCGGGGAGCTGTTTTTT
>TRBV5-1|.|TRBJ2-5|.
CASSIWTGGETQYF
TGCGCCAGCAGCATATGGACAGGAGGGGAGACCCAGTACTTC
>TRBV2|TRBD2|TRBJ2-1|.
CASTSLAGGPRNEQFF
TGTGCCAGCACCTCGTTAGCGGGGGGGCCTAGGAATGAGCAGTTCTTC
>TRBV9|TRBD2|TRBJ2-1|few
CASSYTSGASNEQFF
TGTGCCAGCAGCTACACTAGCGGGGCCTCCAATGAGCAGTTCTTC
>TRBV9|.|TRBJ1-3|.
CASSVAWQVSSGNTIYF
TGTGCCAGCAGCGTAGCGTGGCAGGTTAGCTCTGGAAACACCATATATTTT
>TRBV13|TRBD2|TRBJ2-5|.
CASSLGTSGGPYQETQYF
TGTGCCAGCAGCTTAGGGACTAGCGGGGGACCCTACCAAGAGACCCAGTACTTC
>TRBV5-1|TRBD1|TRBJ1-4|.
CASSWGGQGVEKLFF
TGCGCCAGCAGCTGGGGGGGACAGGGAGTCGAAAAACTGTTTTTT
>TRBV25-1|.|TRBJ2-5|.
CATGDRWAETQYF
TGTGCCACTGGAGACAGGTGGGCAGAGACCCAGTACTTC
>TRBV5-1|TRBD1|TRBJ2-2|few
CASSYSQGVTTGELFF
TGCGCCAGCAGCTATTCACAGGGGGTGACCACCGGGGAGCTGTTTTTT
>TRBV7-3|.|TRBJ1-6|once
CASSLSRGGNSPLHF
TGTGCCAGCAGCTTATCACGCGGGGGCAACTCACCCCTCCACTTT
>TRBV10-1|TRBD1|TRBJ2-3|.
CATSRQGRATDTQYF
TGCGCCACCTCACGACAGGGGCGGGCCACAGATACGCAGTATTTT
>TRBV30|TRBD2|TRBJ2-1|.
CALLAGGYNEQFF
TGTGCTTTACTAGCGGGGGGCTACAATGAGCAGTTCTTC
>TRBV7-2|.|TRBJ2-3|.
CASSLAGGSTDTQYF
TGTGCCAGCAGCTTAGCGGGGGGTAGCACAGATACGCAGTATTTT
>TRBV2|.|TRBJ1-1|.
CASSEGENTEAFF
TGTGCCAGCAGTGAAGGAGAGAACACTGAAGCTTTCTTT
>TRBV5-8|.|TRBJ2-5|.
CASRETGTGAQYF
TGTGCCAGCAGGGAGACAGGGACTGGGGCCCAGTACTTC
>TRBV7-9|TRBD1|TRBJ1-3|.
CASSLMDGTVSGNTIYF
TGTGCCAGCAGCTTAATGGACGGGACAGTGTCTGGAAACACCATATATTTT
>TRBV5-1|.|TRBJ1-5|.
CASSLEGDLTQPQHF
TGCGCCAGCAGCTTGGAGGGGGACCTCACTCAGCCCCAGCATTTT
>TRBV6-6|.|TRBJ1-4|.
CASRNSTNEKLFF
TGTGCCAGCCGAAACTCAACTAATGAAAAACTGTTTTTT
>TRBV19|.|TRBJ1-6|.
CASSISASPLHF
TGTGCCAGTAGTATAAGCGCTTCACCCCTCCACTTT
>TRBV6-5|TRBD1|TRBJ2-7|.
CASRQRGPYEQYF
TGTGCCAGCAGGCAGAGGGGGCCATACGAGCAGTACTTC
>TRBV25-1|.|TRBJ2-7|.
CASSELLTPYEQYF
TGTGCCAGCAGTGAATTACTAACCCCCTACGAGCAGTACTTC
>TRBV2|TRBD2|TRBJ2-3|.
CASSEATGRLAGGTSTDTQYF
TGTGCCAGCAGTGAGGCTACAGGTCGGCTAGCGGGGGGAACTAGCACAGATACGCAGTATTTT
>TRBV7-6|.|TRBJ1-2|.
CASSLGGPLRGYTF
TGTGCCAGCAGCTTAGGGGGCCCTTTGAGAGGCTACACCTTC
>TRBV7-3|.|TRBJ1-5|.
CASSLFHGQPQHF
TGTGCCAGCAGCTTATTTCACGGGCAGCCCCAGCATTTT
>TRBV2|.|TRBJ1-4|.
CASSVSRTTNEELFF
TGTGCCAGCAGTGTAAGTCGGACAACTAATGAAGAACTGTTTTTT
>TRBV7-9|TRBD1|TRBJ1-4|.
CASSLRQGNEKLFF
TGTGCCAGCAGCTTGAGACAGGGCAATGAAAAACTGTTTTTT
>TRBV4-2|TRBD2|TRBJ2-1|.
CASSQQTSGGPNEQFF
TGTGCCAGCAGCCAGCAGACTAGCGGGGGCCCCAATGAGCAGTTCTTC
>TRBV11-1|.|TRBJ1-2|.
CASSPPGDGYTF
TGTGCCAGCAGCCCACCGGGGGATGGCTACACCTTC
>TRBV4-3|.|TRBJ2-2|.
CASSQALPQGTPGELFF
TGCGCCAGCAGCCAGGCCCTGCCACAGGGAACACCCGGGGAGCTGTTTTTT
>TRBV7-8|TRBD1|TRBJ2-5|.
CASSSIRQGKETQYF
TGTGCCAGCAGCTCTATCCGACAGGGGAAAGAGACCCAGTACTTC
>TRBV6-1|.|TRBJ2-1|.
CASRQIAPNEQFF
TGTGCCAGCAGACAGATCGCCCCTAATGAGCAGTTCTTC
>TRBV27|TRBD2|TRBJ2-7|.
CASTMKRGANYEQYF
TGTGCCAGCACAATGAAGCGGGGGGCCAACTACGAGCAGTACTTC
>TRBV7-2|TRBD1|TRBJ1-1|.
CASSLAAVGTGVNTEAFF
TGTGCCAGCAGCTTAGCGGCCGTCGGGACAGGGGTGAACACTGAAGCTTTCTTT
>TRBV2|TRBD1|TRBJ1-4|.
CASSGRGRGTGKLFF
TGTGCCAGCAGTGGGCGGGGCAGGGGGACGGGAAAACTGTTTTTC
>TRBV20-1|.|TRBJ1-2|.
CSAQSGYGYTF
TGCAGTGCCCAGTCGGGCTATGGCTACACCTTC
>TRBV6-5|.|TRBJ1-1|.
CASSYGRGKKSEAFF
TGTGCCAGCAGTTACGGTCGGGGTAAAAAGTCTGAAGCTTTCTTT
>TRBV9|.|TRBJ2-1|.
CASSVGSGVYNEQFF
TGTGCCAGCAGCGTAGGTTCAGGGGTCTACAATGAGCAGTTCTTC
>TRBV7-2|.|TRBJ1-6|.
CASSLVPGSNSPLHF
TGTGCCAGCAGCTTAGTCCCGGGATCAAATTCACCCCTCCACTTT
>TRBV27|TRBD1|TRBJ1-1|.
CASREDRWNTEAFF
TGTGCCAGCAGGGAGGACAGGTGGAACACTGAAGCTTTCTTT
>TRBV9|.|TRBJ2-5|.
CASSHAVMKTQYF
TGTGCCAGCAGCCACGCGGTAATGAAGACCCAGTACTTC
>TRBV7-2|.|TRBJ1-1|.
CASSGMGGNTEAFF
TGTGCCAGCAGCGGAATGGGGGGGAACACTGAAGCTTTCTTT
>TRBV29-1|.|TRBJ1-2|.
CSVESGDYGYTF
TGCAGCGTTGAGTCCGGGGACTATGGCTACACCTTC
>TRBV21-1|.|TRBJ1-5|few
CASSKGGRVGNQPQHF
TGTGCCAGCAGCAAAGGGGGCAGGGTAGGGAATCAGCCCCAGCATTTT
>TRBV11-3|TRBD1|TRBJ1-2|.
CASSPRTGANYGYTF
TGTGCCAGCAGCCCCAGGACAGGGGCTAACTATGGCTACACCTTC
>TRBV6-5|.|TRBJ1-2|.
CASSYIQGPRYRGYTF
TGTGCCAGCAGCTACATACAGGGTCCCCGTTATCGTGGCTACACCTTC